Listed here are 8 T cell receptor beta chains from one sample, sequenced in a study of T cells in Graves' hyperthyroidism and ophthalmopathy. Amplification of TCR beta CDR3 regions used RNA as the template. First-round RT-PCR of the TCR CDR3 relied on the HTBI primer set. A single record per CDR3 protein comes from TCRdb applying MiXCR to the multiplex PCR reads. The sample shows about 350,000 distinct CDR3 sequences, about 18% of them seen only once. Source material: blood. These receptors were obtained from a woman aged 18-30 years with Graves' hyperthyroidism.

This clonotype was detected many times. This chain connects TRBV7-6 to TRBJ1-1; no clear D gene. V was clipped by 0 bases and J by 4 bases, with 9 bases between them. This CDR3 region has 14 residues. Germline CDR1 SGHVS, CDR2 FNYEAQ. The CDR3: CASSLAQWGTEAFF. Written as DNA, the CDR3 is TGTGCCAGCAGCTTAGCTCAATGGGGCACTGAAGCTTTCTTT.

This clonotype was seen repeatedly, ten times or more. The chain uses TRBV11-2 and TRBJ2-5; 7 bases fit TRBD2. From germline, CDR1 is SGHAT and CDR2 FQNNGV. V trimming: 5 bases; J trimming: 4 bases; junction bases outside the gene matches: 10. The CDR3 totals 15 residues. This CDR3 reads CASSPPGGGRETQYF. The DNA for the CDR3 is TGTGCCAGCAGCCCCCCCGGCGGGGGTCGAGAGACCCAGTACTTC.

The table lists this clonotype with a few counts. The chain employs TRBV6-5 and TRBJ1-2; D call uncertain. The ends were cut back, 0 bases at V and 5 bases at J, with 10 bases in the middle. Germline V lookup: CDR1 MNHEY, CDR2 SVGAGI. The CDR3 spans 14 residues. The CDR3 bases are TGTGCCAGCAGTTACTCGGGGAACAGATATGGCTACACCTTC. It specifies CASSYSGNRYGYTF.

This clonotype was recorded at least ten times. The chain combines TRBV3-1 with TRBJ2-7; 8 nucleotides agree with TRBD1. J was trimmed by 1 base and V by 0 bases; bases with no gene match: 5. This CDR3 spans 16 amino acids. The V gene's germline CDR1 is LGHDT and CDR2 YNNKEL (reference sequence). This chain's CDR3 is CASSQEERTGSYEQYF. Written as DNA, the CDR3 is TGTGCCAGCAGCCAAGAAGAGAGGACAGGGTCCTACGAGCAGTACTTC.

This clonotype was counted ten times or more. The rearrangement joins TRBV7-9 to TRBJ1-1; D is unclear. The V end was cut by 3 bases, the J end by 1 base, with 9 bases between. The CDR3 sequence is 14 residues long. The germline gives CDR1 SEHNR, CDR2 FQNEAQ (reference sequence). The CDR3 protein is CASSFARWNTEAFF. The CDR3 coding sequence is TGTGCCAGCAGCTTTGCCCGCTGGAACACTGAAGCTTTCTTT. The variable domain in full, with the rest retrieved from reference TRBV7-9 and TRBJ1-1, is DTGVSQNPRHKITKRGQNVTFRCDPISEHNRLYWYRQTLGQGPEFLTYFQNEAQLEKSRLLSDRFSAERPKGSFSTLEIQRTEQGDSAMYLCASSFARWNTEAFFGQGTRLTVV.

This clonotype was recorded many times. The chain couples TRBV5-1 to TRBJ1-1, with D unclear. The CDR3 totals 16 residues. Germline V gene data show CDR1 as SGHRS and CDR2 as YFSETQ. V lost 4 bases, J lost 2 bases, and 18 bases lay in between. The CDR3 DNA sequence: TGCGCCAGCAGCCCCGAGGGCATAGGAATCAACACTGAAGCTTTCTTT. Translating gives CASSPEGIGINTEAFF.

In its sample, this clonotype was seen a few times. This CDR3 is CASSLTGTGKRNQPQHF. The CDR3 nucleotides are TGTGCCAGCAGTTTAACCGGGACAGGGAAGCGCAATCAGCCCCAGCATTTT. This sequence joins TRBV28 and TRBJ1-5; 9 nucleotides line up with TRBD1. There are 17 residues in the CDR3. The germline gives CDR1 MDHEN, CDR2 SYDVKM. Germline trimming cut 2 bases from V and 2 bases from J; bases unmatched to any gene: 7.

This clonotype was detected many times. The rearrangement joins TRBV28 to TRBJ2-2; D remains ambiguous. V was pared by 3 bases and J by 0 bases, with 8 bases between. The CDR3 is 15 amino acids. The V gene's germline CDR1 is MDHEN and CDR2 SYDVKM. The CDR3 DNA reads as TGTGCCAGCAGTTTTGACCTCGCGAACACCGGGGAGCTGTTTTTT. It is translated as CASSFDLANTGELFF.